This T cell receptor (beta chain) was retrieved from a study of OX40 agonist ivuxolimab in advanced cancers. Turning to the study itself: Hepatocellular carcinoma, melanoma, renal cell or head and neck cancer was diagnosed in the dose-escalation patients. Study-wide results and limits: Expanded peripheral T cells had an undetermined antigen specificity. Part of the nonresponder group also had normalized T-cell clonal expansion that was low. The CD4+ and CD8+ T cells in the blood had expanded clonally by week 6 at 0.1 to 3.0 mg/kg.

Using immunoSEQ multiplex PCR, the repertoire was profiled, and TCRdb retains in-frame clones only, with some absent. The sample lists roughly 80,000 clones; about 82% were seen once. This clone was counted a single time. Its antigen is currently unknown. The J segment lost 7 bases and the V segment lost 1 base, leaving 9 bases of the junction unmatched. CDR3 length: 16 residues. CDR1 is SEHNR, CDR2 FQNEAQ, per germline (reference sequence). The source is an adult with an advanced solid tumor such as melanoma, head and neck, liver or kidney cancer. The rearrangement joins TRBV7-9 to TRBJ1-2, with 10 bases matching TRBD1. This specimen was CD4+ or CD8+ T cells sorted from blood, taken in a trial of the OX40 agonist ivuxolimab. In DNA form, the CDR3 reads TGTGCCAGCAGCTTAGGAGCCGGACAGGGGGGAATTGGCTACACCTTC. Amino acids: CASSLGAGQGGIGYTF.